The next 25 T cell receptor beta chains were all read from a single sample in a study of T cells after yellow fever vaccination. TCRdb reanalysed the 5' RACE reads using MiXCR and keeps one entry per CDR3 protein. The sample holds just under 600,000 distinct CDR3 sequences, 13% seen once. Sequenced material: PBMCs, taken on the day of the yellow fever booster vaccination. The receptors originated from a man between 25 and 39 years old who received the YFV17D yellow fever vaccine.

V and J are TRBV7-2 and TRBJ2-7, with D unclear. This CDR3 region has 14 residues. Per the germline V gene, CDR1 is SGHTA and CDR2 is FQGNSA. With 3 bases removed from V and 2 bases from J, the gap between germline ends came to 11 bases. CDR3 residues: CASSLRPTPYEQYF. The CDR3 DNA reads as TGTGCCAGCAGCTTGCGTCCAACACCCTACGAGCAGTACTTC.

This chain joins TRBV7-6 and TRBJ2-5; 10 bases are shared with TRBD2. V dropped 5 bases and J dropped 4; count of bases not matched to a gene: 10. Germline CDR1 SGHVS, CDR2 FNYEAQ. The CDR3 runs to 16 residues. The CDR3 DNA sequence: TGTGCCAGCAGCCCCCCTAGAAGCGGGAGGGGAGAGACCCAGTACTTC. Protein product: CASSPPRSGRGETQYF.

V usage is TRBV10-2 and J usage is TRBJ2-5, with TRBD2 as a possible D gene (5 bases). The CDR3 length is 11 residues. The V gene lost 7 bases and the J gene lost 5 bases, with 8 bases spanning the gap. Germline CDR1 is WSHSY and CDR2 is SAAADI. The CDR3 sequence: CASTLAETQYF. The CDR3 nucleotides read TGCGCCAGCACCCTAGCCGAGACCCAGTACTTC.

This clonotype was observed many times. V gene TRBV7-2 combines with J gene TRBJ2-1, with TRBD2 as a possible D gene (6 bases). V lost 0 bases, J lost 6 bases, and 15 bases lay in between. Germline V gene sequence: CDR1 SGHTA, CDR2 FQGNSA. The CDR3 consists of 16 residues. The CDR3 reads CASSLAGSGYFNEQFF. CDR3 bases: TGTGCCAGCAGCTTAGCCGGGAGTGGGTATTTCAATGAGCAGTTCTTC.

This clonotype was seen a handful of times. The J gene is TRBJ2-5, the V gene TRBV27, with 9 bases aligning to TRBD2. V lost 3 bases to trimming and J lost 3 bases; unmatched junction nucleotides: 5. The CDR3 loop spans 15 amino acids. In germline, CDR1 is MNHEY, CDR2 SMNVEV (reference sequence). The chain's CDR3 is CASSFASSGEETQYF. In DNA form, the CDR3 reads TGTGCCAGCAGTTTCGCTTCTAGCGGGGAAGAGACCCAGTACTTC.

The chain is built from TRBV29-1 and TRBJ1-1, with 8 bases identical to TRBD1. The CDR3 extends over 14 amino acids. Trimming removed 4 bases from V and 1 base from J; junction bases left unmatched: 5. CDR1 is SQVTM and CDR2 is ANQGSEA in the germline V gene. CDR3: CSVVVGTGNTEAFF. The CDR3, as DNA: TGCAGCGTTGTTGTGGGGACAGGGAACACTGAAGCTTTCTTT.

The rearrangement uses TRBV7-2 and TRBJ2-5, with TRBD2 as a possible D gene (6 bases). Per the germline V gene, CDR1 is SGHTA and CDR2 is FQGNSA. V gave up 5 bases and J gave up 1 base, with 11 bases separating them. The CDR3 is made up of 14 amino acids. This CDR3 is CASSHSGLQETQYF. DNA of the CDR3: TGTGCCAGCAGCCATAGCGGACTCCAAGAGACCCAGTACTTC.

This clonotype has only one observation. This may arise from a read error, as a much more abundant clone is one base away. The rearrangement links TRBV21-1 to TRBJ2-7; TRBD1, the table's D call, was not compared with the DNA. TRBV21-1 is a recognized pseudogene. The CDR3 spans 17 residues. The CDR3 DNA is TGTGCCAGCAGCATTCCCCCCGGACAGTCTGACTCCGACGAGCAGTACTTC. This translates into CASSIPPGQSDSDEQYF.

This clonotype was observed a few times. In DNA, the CDR3 is TGTGCCAGCAGTTTGGGGGAGACTAGCTTGGAGACCCAGTACTTC. It specifies CASSLGETSLETQYF. The chain carries TRBV12-3 or TRBV12-4 and TRBJ2-5; TRBD2 agrees at 7 bases. This CDR3 is 15 amino acids long. The junction had 9 bases not matched to a gene; V was cut back by 3 bases and J by 5 bases.

This chain connects TRBV6-5 to TRBJ1-2; D not certain. Germline V gene data show CDR1 as MNHEY and CDR2 as SVGAGI. The V end was cut by 0 bases, the J end by 6 bases, with 11 bases between. CDR3 length: 14 amino acids. The CDR3 DNA reads TGTGCCAGCAGTTACTCGGGGAAAGTGGATGGCTACACCTTC. Amino acids: CASSYSGKVDGYTF.

This clonotype was counted only a few times. For the CDR3, the DNA is TGTGCCAGCAGCGTAGCACCGGGACTAGCGGGAGAGGAGCAGTTCTTC. Protein: CASSVAPGLAGEEQFF. The chain links TRBV9 to TRBJ2-1, with TRBD2 matching over 14 bases. The trim removed 0 bases at V and 10 bases at J, leaving 6 bases unmatched. Germline loops: CDR1 SGDLS, CDR2 YYNGEE. This CDR3 spans 16 amino acids.

This clonotype occurred once. The chain combines TRBV2 with TRBJ1-1; D not resolved. This CDR3 region has 14 residues. V lost 4 bases, J lost 2 bases, and 11 bases lay in between. CDR1 SNHLY and CDR2 FYNNEI come from the germline V gene. CDR3 sequence (DNA): TGTGCCAGCAGTGTGGACCCCTTTAACACTGAAGCTTTCTTT. Residues: CASSVDPFNTEAFF.

Only a few counts were recorded for this clonotype. The chain carries TRBV6-2 or TRBV6-3 and TRBJ2-7; 11 positions agree with TRBD2. In germline, CDR1 is MNHEY, CDR2 SVGEGT. The CDR3 has 18 residues. The V segment lost 1 base and the J segment 3 bases; nucleotides outside the gene matches: 11. CDR3: CASSYLALAGVWIYEQYF. CDR3 coding DNA: TGTGCCAGCAGTTACTTAGCACTAGCGGGAGTTTGGATCTACGAGCAGTACTTC.

The chain is built from TRBV6-2 or TRBV6-3 and TRBJ2-1; the D is unclear. The V end was cut by 4 bases, the J end by 10 bases, with 14 bases between. CDR1 is MNHEY, CDR2 SVGEGT, per germline. This CDR3 contains 13 residues. CDR3 sequence reads: CASSCSSELEQFF. The CDR3 DNA is TGTGCCAGCAGTTGCTCGTCCGAGCTCGAGCAGTTCTTC.

This clonotype was counted a few times. V usage is TRBV11-2 and J usage is TRBJ2-1, with 9 bases that match TRBD2. The CDR3 runs 15 residues. Germline CDR1 SGHAT, CDR2 FQNNGV. The V gene end was trimmed by 1 base and the J gene end by 7 bases; junction bases not matched to a gene: 5. The CDR3 loop reads CASSLVTSGRNEQFF. The CDR3 nucleotides read TGTGCCAGCAGCTTAGTGACTAGCGGCCGGAATGAGCAGTTCTTC.

The gene calls are TRBV5-1 and TRBJ1-1; 8 nucleotides match TRBD1. The CDR3 consists of 16 residues. Germline CDR1 and CDR2: SGHRS and YFSETQ. The J segment lost 6 bases and the V segment lost 4 bases, leaving 14 bases of the junction unmatched. The CDR3 sequence: CASSLGQGGYRAEAFF. In DNA form, the CDR3 reads TGCGCCAGCAGCCTAGGACAGGGAGGATATAGGGCTGAAGCTTTCTTT.

This clonotype has a handful of counts. This chain joins TRBV3-1 and TRBJ2-7; no firm D call. Trimming took off 10 bases at V and 6 bases at J, with 13 bases between the two ends. This CDR3 spans 11 amino acids. CDR1 and CDR2 from the germline V gene are LGHDT and YNNKEL (reference sequence). The CDR3 sequence: CANIHTIEQYF. For the CDR3, the DNA is TGTGCCAACATACACACGATCGAGCAGTACTTC.

The chain recombines TRBV7-9 with TRBJ2-4, with D unclear. V was trimmed by 4 bases and J by 5 bases, leaving 21 bases between them. Per the germline V gene, CDR1 is SEHNR and CDR2 is FQNEAQ (reference sequence). CDR3 length: 17 amino acids. The CDR3 DNA reads as TGTGCCAGCAGCTCCCTCGCCGGTAGTCCTAACCAAAACATTCAGTACTTC. It encodes CASSSLAGSPNQNIQYF.

This clonotype appeared a few times. DNA of the CDR3: TGCGCCAGCAAGCCGGGACTAGCTTTGGAGACCCAGTACTTC. Its translation: CASKPGLALETQYF. V is TRBV5-1 and J is TRBJ2-5; 9 bases fit TRBD2. Germline V gene sequence: CDR1 SGHRS, CDR2 YFSETQ. The CDR3 sequence is 14 residues long. Trimming removed 6 bases from V and 5 bases from J; junction bases left unmatched: 8.

This chain uses TRBV30 with TRBJ1-5; a possible D gene is TRBD1 (5 bases). The germline CDR1 and CDR2 sequences are GTSNPN and SVGIG (reference sequence). Trimming took 3 bases from V and 5 from J, leaving 14 bases between them. The CDR3 length is 14 residues. CDR3 DNA sequence: TGTGCCTGGAGCAAAGGGGAGGTTTATCAGCCCCAGCATTTT. This encodes CAWSKGEVYQPQHF.

This clonotype showed up just a few times. The rearrangement links TRBV12-3 or TRBV12-4 to TRBJ2-3; 10 bases fit TRBD1. The V segment lost 4 bases and the J segment 2 bases; nucleotides outside the gene matches: 6. This CDR3 is 16 amino acids long. In DNA, the CDR3 is TGTGCCAGCAGTTCCGGGGACAGGGGCCCCACAGATACGCAGTATTTT. Its protein product is CASSSGDRGPTDTQYF.

This clonotype has only a few counts. Written as DNA, the CDR3 is TGCGCCAGCAGCTTTCCAGGGGGTTTAACCGGGGAGCTGTTTTTT. It specifies CASSFPGGLTGELFF. The chain is built from TRBV5-1 and TRBJ2-2; 7 bases fit TRBD1. Germline V gene lookup returns CDR1 SGHRS and CDR2 YFSETQ. This CDR3 region has 15 residues. V shed 2 bases, J shed 5 bases, and the junction held 6 bases outside the gene matches.

The chain uses TRBV27 and TRBJ2-5; D gene ambiguous. V lost 6 bases to trimming and J lost 2 bases, with 16 bases between them. The CDR3 is made up of 15 amino acids. Germline-derived CDR1 and CDR2 are MNHEY and SMNVEV (reference sequence). For the CDR3, the DNA is TGTGCCAGCAGCCTCCTCCGCCGCGGTCAAGAGACCCAGTACTTC. Translation: CASSLLRRGQETQYF.

The chain couples TRBV30 to TRBJ2-2; possibly TRBD2 for D (6 bases). The CDR3 covers 16 residues. Germline CDR1 reads GTSNPN; CDR2 reads SVGIG (reference sequence). Between the trimmed V and J ends, which lost 4 bases and 5 bases, there was a span of 20 bases. DNA for the CDR3: TGTGCCTGGAATCCGGGGGTCTTGTCGGTAACCGGGGAGCTGTTTTTT. Amino acid sequence: CAWNPGVLSVTGELFF.

This clonotype appeared a few times. V usage is TRBV7-9 and J usage is TRBJ2-5; D could derive from TRBD1 or TRBD2 (5 bases each). Germline loops: CDR1 SEHNR, CDR2 FQNEAQ (reference sequence). The CDR3 extends over 15 amino acids. Trimming pared 3 bases from V and 5 bases from J, leaving 16 bases between. CDR3 amino acids: CASSFRGRSEETQYF. CDR3 nucleotides: TGTGCCAGCAGCTTTCGGGGCAGGTCTGAGGAGACCCAGTACTTC.